The rows below give T cell receptor beta chains drawn from one sample of a study of shared clonotypes between healthy human individuals. Clones were read by immunoSEQ multiplex PCR, and TCRdb kept only the in-frame ones, dropping some. The profile shows roughly 2.1 million clones, just over 90% of them singletons. The specimen was naive CD8+ T cells from PBMCs. These receptors all come from a man younger than 35 in good health. Some clones in this sample may be carry-over from other donors' samples. The CDR3 runs from the conserved cysteine through the conserved F or W. A D gene is named only where the DNA matches it firmly. Size is stated for part of the rows, as once, few or many counts, or as a class when the clone is expanded.

CASSLLAGGARGFEQFF TGTGCCAGCAGCTTGCTAGCGGGAGGGGCGAGGGGCTTTGAGCAGTTCTTC - TRBJ2-1 TRBD2 TRBV7-8
CASSPELHNEQFF TGTGCCAGCAGCCCCGAACTGCACAATGAGCAGTTCTTC - TRBJ2-1 - TRBV2
CASGGGVLANTGELFF TGTGCCAGCGGGGGGGGAGTCCTGGCGAACACCGGGGAGCTGTTTTTT - TRBJ2-2 TRBD2 TRBV19
CASMRTREGPDQPQHF TGTGCCAGCATGCGGACCCGTGAGGGCCCAGATCAGCCCCAGCATTTT - TRBJ1-5 - TRBV7-2
CASTAGGSNYGYTF TGTGCCAGCACAGCAGGGGGTTCGAACTATGGCTACACCTTC - TRBJ1-2 TRBD1 TRBV9
CSVPTGPGELFF TGCAGCGTCCCGACAGGACCCGGGGAGCTGTTTTTT - TRBJ2-2 - TRBV29-1
CASRVTSGRYEQYF TGTGCCAGCAGAGTAACTAGCGGGAGGTACGAGCAGTACTTC - TRBJ2-7 TRBD2 TRBV6-1
CASSVGGGQPQHF TGTGCCAGCAGCGTGGGGGGAGGTCAGCCCCAGCATTTT - TRBJ1-5 - TRBV9
CASSLTGSAYEQYF TGTGCCAGCAGTTTGACAGGGTCAGCCTACGAGCAGTACTTC - TRBJ2-7 TRBD1 TRBV6-5
CASSLSGLAGIYNEQFF TGCGCCAGCAGCCTCTCCGGACTAGCGGGAATCTACAATGAGCAGTTCTTC once TRBJ2-1 TRBD2 TRBV4-3
CSVDKVANTEAFF TGCAGCGTTGATAAGGTCGCGAACACTGAAGCTTTCTTT - TRBJ1-1 - TRBV29-1
CASRARPSSYNEQFF TGTGCCAGCAGGGCGAGACCTAGCTCCTACAATGAGCAGTTCTTC - TRBJ2-1 - TRBV28
CASRTLAGAFDEQFF TGTGCCAGCCGAACTCTAGCGGGAGCTTTCGATGAGCAGTTCTTC - TRBJ2-1 TRBD2 TRBV27
CASSTDRNQETQYF TGTGCCAGTAGTACCGACAGGAACCAAGAGACCCAGTACTTC - TRBJ2-5 - TRBV19
CASSFFQGTDYEQYF TGCGCCAGCAGCTTCTTTCAGGGGACGGACTACGAGCAGTACTTC - TRBJ2-7 - TRBV5-1
CASSVTGSGRALDEQFF TGTGCCAGCAGCGTGACCGGTAGCGGGAGGGCTCTGGATGAGCAGTTCTTC - TRBJ2-1 TRBD2 TRBV9
CASSQDSGTQYF TGCGCCAGCAGCCAAGATTCGGGGACCCAGTACTTC - TRBJ2-5 - TRBV4-1
CASSEVWAGTNGYTF TGTGCCAGCAGTGAAGTGTGGGCAGGAACTAATGGCTACACCTTC - TRBJ1-2 - TRBV6-1
CASRLGQGDFSYEQYF TGTGCCAGCAGGTTGGGTCAGGGGGACTTCTCCTACGAGCAGTACTTC - TRBJ2-7 - TRBV11-1
CASSYSIQDEAFF TGTGCCAGCAGTTACTCGATACAGGATGAAGCTTTCTTT few TRBJ1-1 - TRBV6-5
CASSSRIAETSTDTQYF TGTGCCAGCAGCTCACGAATAGCGGAGACTAGCACAGATACGCAGTATTTT - TRBJ2-3 - TRBV7-9
CASSIDFYNEQFF TGTGCCAGTAGTATCGACTTTTACAATGAGCAGTTCTTC - TRBJ2-1 - TRBV19
CASSPLEVGGRGEQFF TGCGCCAGCAGCCCGTTAGAGGTAGGGGGACGTGGTGAGCAGTTCTTC - TRBJ2-1 - TRBV5-1
CASSPEGTFANTGELFF TGCGCCAGCAGCCCAGAAGGGACGTTCGCGAACACCGGGGAGCTGTTTTTT - TRBJ2-2 - TRBV4-3
CASFRLESGPYEQYF TGTGCCAGCTTTCGGTTGGAATCAGGTCCCTACGAGCAGTACTTC once TRBJ2-7 - TRBV27
CASSSPEQYF TGTGCCAGCAGCTCCCCCGAGCAGTACTTC - TRBJ2-7 - TRBV5-8
CASSRLAGEQYF TGTGCCAGCAGCAGACTAGCGGGCGAGCAGTACTTC - TRBJ2-7 TRBD2 TRBV7-6
CSVVGENSYTEAFF TGCAGCGTTGTAGGGGAGAATAGCTACACTGAAGCTTTCTTT - TRBJ1-1 - TRBV29-1
CASSGEGTTHEKLFF TGTGCCAGCAGCGGCGAGGGGACGACGCACGAAAAACTGTTTTTT - TRBJ1-4 - TRBV7-9
CASSQDLRADTQYF TGCGCCAGCAGCCAAGATCTTCGCGCAGATACGCAGTATTTT - TRBJ2-3 - TRBV4-3
CASSQGTAASEKLFF TGCGCCAGCAGCCAGGGGACCGCCGCGAGCGAAAAACTGTTTTTT - TRBJ1-4 - TRBV4-3
CASSPTGSLGEQYF TGTGCCAGCAGCCCCACCGGGAGCCTGGGCGAGCAGTACTTC - TRBJ2-7 - TRBV9